The rows below give T cell receptor beta chains drawn from one sample of a study of blood T cell repertoires in COVID-19. Clones were sequenced by immunoSEQ multiplex PCR, and TCRdb holds only the in-frame ones, with some missing. Of roughly 300,000 clones detected, roughly nine tenths appear once; the ten largest clones hold 12%. The sequencing input was peripheral blood. The origin of the receptors is a young woman with COVID-19, enrolled during active disease. The CDR3 runs from the conserved cysteine through the conserved F or W. Each record gives: clone size, J gene, D gene, CDR3 length, V gene, CDR3 DNA, CDR3 protein. The D gene is left open where the match is weak. For some rows the clone size is stated as once, few or many, or as a class when expanded; others skip it.

clone_size: few
j_call: TRBJ2-3
d_call: -
cdr3_length: 16
v_call: TRBV3-1/TRBV3-2
cdr3_nt: TGTGCCAGCAGCCAAGATAAGGGACTGCTGGGAGATACGCAGTATTTT
cdr3_aa: CASSQDKGLLGDTQYF

clone_size: -
j_call: TRBJ1-6
d_call: -
cdr3_length: 16
v_call: TRBV11-2
cdr3_nt: TGTGCCAGCAGCTTAATAGGGCGGGGGGGCAATTCACCCCTCCACTTT
cdr3_aa: CASSLIGRGGNSPLHF

clone_size: -
j_call: TRBJ2-1
d_call: TRBD1
cdr3_length: 13
v_call: TRBV11-3
cdr3_nt: TGTGCCAGCAGTCCCGACAGGGCCGGGCGGCAGTTCTTC
cdr3_aa: CASSPDRAGRQFF

clone_size: -
j_call: TRBJ1-2
d_call: -
cdr3_length: 16
v_call: TRBV5-6
cdr3_nt: TGTGCCAGCAGCTTGGAACTGGGCATATCAAACTATGGCTACACCTTC
cdr3_aa: CASSLELGISNYGYTF

clone_size: -
j_call: TRBJ2-2
d_call: -
cdr3_length: 16
v_call: TRBV5-1
cdr3_nt: TGCGCCAGCAGCTTAACATCCGCAGCGAACACCGGGGAGCTGTTTTTT
cdr3_aa: CASSLTSAANTGELFF

clone_size: -
j_call: TRBJ1-2
d_call: TRBD1
cdr3_length: 17
v_call: TRBV18
cdr3_nt: TGTGCCAGCTCACCCACAGGGGTCCGCAATTCTAACTATGGCTACACCTTC
cdr3_aa: CASSPTGVRNSNYGYTF

clone_size: -
j_call: TRBJ2-5
d_call: -
cdr3_length: 14
v_call: TRBV6-5
cdr3_nt: TGTGCCAGCAGTCCGGACCCCGGGAAAAGGGCCCAGTACTTC
cdr3_aa: CASSPDPGKRAQYF

clone_size: -
j_call: TRBJ1-6
d_call: TRBD1
cdr3_length: 15
v_call: TRBV5-1
cdr3_nt: TGCGCCAGCAGCTTGTGGGGACAGGATAATTCACCCCTCCACTTT
cdr3_aa: CASSLWGQDNSPLHF

clone_size: -
j_call: TRBJ2-2
d_call: -
cdr3_length: 15
v_call: TRBV5-1
cdr3_nt: TGCGCCAGCAGTGCAGGGGTAACGAACACCGGGGAGCTGTTTTTT
cdr3_aa: CASSAGVTNTGELFF

clone_size: -
j_call: TRBJ1-2
d_call: TRBD1
cdr3_length: 17
v_call: TRBV2
cdr3_nt: TGTGCCAGCAGCTCCAATCTTCCGGGACAGGGAAACTATGGCTACACCTTC
cdr3_aa: CASSSNLPGQGNYGYTF

clone_size: -
j_call: TRBJ2-3
d_call: -
cdr3_length: 16
v_call: TRBV18
cdr3_nt: TGTGCCAGCTCAATAACTACCGGACAGAGCACAGATACGCAGTATTTT
cdr3_aa: CASSITTGQSTDTQYF

clone_size: -
j_call: TRBJ2-1
d_call: -
cdr3_length: 13
v_call: TRBV12-5
cdr3_nt: TGTGCTAGTGGTTTGGGGGAGGTCCATGAGCAGTTCTTC
cdr3_aa: CASGLGEVHEQFF

clone_size: few
j_call: TRBJ1-6
d_call: -
cdr3_length: 15
v_call: TRBV6-2/TRBV6-3
cdr3_nt: TGTGCCAGCAGTCAAAGGGGAATGAGTGGTTCACCCCTCCACTTT
cdr3_aa: CASSQRGMSGSPLHF

clone_size: -
j_call: TRBJ1-1
d_call: -
cdr3_length: 14
v_call: TRBV5-1
cdr3_nt: TGCGCCAGCACCGGCGGACGGGAGAACACTGAAGCTTTCTTT
cdr3_aa: CASTGGRENTEAFF

clone_size: -
j_call: TRBJ1-2
d_call: -
cdr3_length: 13
v_call: TRBV7-2
cdr3_nt: TGTGCCAGCAGCATCAGGGCAGGGCGAGGCTACACCTTC
cdr3_aa: CASSIRAGRGYTF

clone_size: -
j_call: TRBJ1-2
d_call: -
cdr3_length: 14
v_call: TRBV5-6
cdr3_nt: TGTGCCAGCAGCTTGGTTCCCCAGGTCTATGGCTACACCTTC
cdr3_aa: CASSLVPQVYGYTF

clone_size: once
j_call: TRBJ2-7
d_call: -
cdr3_length: 13
v_call: TRBV6-5
cdr3_nt: TGTGCCATCGTCGGGGCGGGAACCTACGAGCAGTACTTC
cdr3_aa: CAIVGAGTYEQYF

clone_size: -
j_call: TRBJ2-1
d_call: TRBD2
cdr3_length: 15
v_call: TRBV7-2
cdr3_nt: TGTGCCAGCAGCTTAAGCGGGGCACTCTACAATGAGCAGTTCTTC
cdr3_aa: CASSLSGALYNEQFF

clone_size: -
j_call: TRBJ2-4
d_call: TRBD2
cdr3_length: 18
v_call: TRBV3-1/TRBV3-2
cdr3_nt: TGTGCCAGCAGCGCCCCGCCGGATATAGCGGGGGAAAAAAACATTCAGTACTTC
cdr3_aa: CASSAPPDIAGEKNIQYF

clone_size: -
j_call: TRBJ1-2
d_call: -
cdr3_length: 16
v_call: TRBV6-1
cdr3_nt: TGTGCCAGCAGTGATCCCAACTCTCAGGTAGTTTATGGCTACACCTTC
cdr3_aa: CASSDPNSQVVYGYTF

clone_size: -
j_call: TRBJ2-5
d_call: TRBD2
cdr3_length: 17
v_call: TRBV6-2/TRBV6-3
cdr3_nt: TGTGCCAGCAGTTCTTACACCCAGCGGGGGGCTAAAGAGACCCAGTACTTC
cdr3_aa: CASSSYTQRGAKETQYF

clone_size: -
j_call: TRBJ2-7
d_call: -
cdr3_length: 13
v_call: TRBV20-1
cdr3_nt: TGCAGTGCTAGTGGTGCCCAGGGGTTGGAGCAGTACTTC
cdr3_aa: CSASGAQGLEQYF

clone_size: -
j_call: TRBJ2-3
d_call: -
cdr3_length: 15
v_call: TRBV14
cdr3_nt: TGTGCCAGCAGCCCATTTGGCACTTGGGCCGATACGCAGTATTTT
cdr3_aa: CASSPFGTWADTQYF

clone_size: few
j_call: TRBJ1-5
d_call: -
cdr3_length: 18
v_call: TRBV4-2
cdr3_nt: TGTGCCAGCAGCCAAGAAGTAGGTGCGGCCAATAGCAATCAGCCCCAGCATTTT
cdr3_aa: CASSQEVGAANSNQPQHF

clone_size: -
j_call: TRBJ2-3
d_call: TRBD2
cdr3_length: 16
v_call: TRBV4-2
cdr3_nt: TGTGCCAGCAGCCAAGAGTCGGGAGGGGGTGGGCTGTCGCAGTATTTT
cdr3_aa: CASSQESGGGGLSQYF

clone_size: -
j_call: TRBJ1-5
d_call: -
cdr3_length: 16
v_call: TRBV2
cdr3_nt: TGTGCCAGCAGTGAAGCAGCAGCGGGGGGTGATTACCCCCAGCATTTT
cdr3_aa: CASSEAAAGGDYPQHF

clone_size: -
j_call: TRBJ2-1
d_call: TRBD2
cdr3_length: 17
v_call: TRBV11-3
cdr3_nt: TGTGCCAGCCAAGGAGGAGGTAGCGGGGGCCCCCATGGTGAGCAGTTCTTC
cdr3_aa: CASQGGGSGGPHGEQFF

clone_size: -
j_call: TRBJ2-1
d_call: TRBD2
cdr3_length: 19
v_call: TRBV7-9
cdr3_nt: TGTGCCAGCAGCTCGCCGACTAGCGGGGGGGACAGCTCCTACAATGAGCAGTTCTTC
cdr3_aa: CASSSPTSGGDSSYNEQFF

clone_size: -
j_call: TRBJ1-1
d_call: TRBD1
cdr3_length: 14
v_call: TRBV3-1/TRBV3-2
cdr3_nt: TGTGCCAGCAGCTTTGGACAGGGGAGCACTGAAGCTTTCTTT
cdr3_aa: CASSFGQGSTEAFF

clone_size: -
j_call: TRBJ2-3
d_call: TRBD2
cdr3_length: 14
v_call: TRBV20-1
cdr3_nt: TGCAGTGCTAGTGGGCTAGCGGGGACGGAGGCGCAGTATTTT
cdr3_aa: CSASGLAGTEAQYF

clone_size: -
j_call: TRBJ2-7
d_call: TRBD1
cdr3_length: 14
v_call: TRBV11-2
cdr3_nt: TGTGCCAGCAGCTTCGGGACAGGGAGGTACGAGCAGTACTTC
cdr3_aa: CASSFGTGRYEQYF

clone_size: -
j_call: TRBJ1-1
d_call: TRBD1
cdr3_length: 14
v_call: TRBV2
cdr3_nt: TGTGCCAGCAGAAAGGGACAGGGAGGGACTGAAGCTTTCTTT
cdr3_aa: CASRKGQGGTEAFF

clone_size: -
j_call: TRBJ1-6
d_call: -
cdr3_length: 16
v_call: TRBV3-1/TRBV3-2
cdr3_nt: TGTGCCAGCAGTCCCGCCTTGGACACCTATAATTCACCCCTCCACTTT
cdr3_aa: CASSPALDTYNSPLHF

clone_size: -
j_call: TRBJ2-1
d_call: TRBD1
cdr3_length: 14
v_call: TRBV2
cdr3_nt: TGTGCCAGCAGTGAAGCGCGGACAGGGAATGAGCAGTTCTTC
cdr3_aa: CASSEARTGNEQFF

clone_size: -
j_call: TRBJ1-4
d_call: -
cdr3_length: 13
v_call: TRBV5-1
cdr3_nt: TGCGCCAGCAGCAGGGGTATAAATGAAAAACTGTTTTTT
cdr3_aa: CASSRGINEKLFF

clone_size: -
j_call: TRBJ2-2
d_call: -
cdr3_length: 15
v_call: TRBV5-4
cdr3_nt: TGTGCCAGCAGCTCCCCGGGACAACAGACCGGGGAGCTGTTTTTT
cdr3_aa: CASSSPGQQTGELFF

clone_size: -
j_call: TRBJ1-4
d_call: TRBD1
cdr3_length: 18
v_call: TRBV28
cdr3_nt: TGTGCCGGCACCGGGACAGGGAGATTAGGTAATTCTAATGAAAAACTGTTTTTT
cdr3_aa: CAGTGTGRLGNSNEKLFF